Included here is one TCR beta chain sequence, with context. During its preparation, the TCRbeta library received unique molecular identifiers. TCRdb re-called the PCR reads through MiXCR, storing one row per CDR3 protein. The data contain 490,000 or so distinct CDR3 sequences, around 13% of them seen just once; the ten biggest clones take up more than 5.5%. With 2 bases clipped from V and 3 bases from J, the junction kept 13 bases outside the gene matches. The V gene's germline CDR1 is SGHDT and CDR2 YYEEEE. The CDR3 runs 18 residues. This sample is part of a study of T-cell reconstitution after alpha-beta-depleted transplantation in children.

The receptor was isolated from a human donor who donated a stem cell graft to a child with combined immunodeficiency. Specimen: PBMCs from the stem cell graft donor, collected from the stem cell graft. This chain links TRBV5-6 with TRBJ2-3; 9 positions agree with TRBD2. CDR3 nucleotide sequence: TGTGCCAGCAGCTTCGGCGGGAGGGCCATTTTCGTGACAGATACGCAGTATTTT. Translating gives CASSFGGRAIFVTDTQYF. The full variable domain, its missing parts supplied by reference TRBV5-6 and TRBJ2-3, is DAGVTQSPTHLIKTRGQQVTLRCSPKSGHDTVSWYQQALGQGPQFIFQYYEEEERQRGNFPDRFSGHQFPNYSSELNVNALLLGDSALYLCASSFGGRAIFVTDTQYFGPGTRLTVL.